These 9 T cell receptor beta chains originate from one sample sequenced in a study of molecular identifiers for immune sequencing clone quantification. TCRdb independently ran MiXCR on the PCR reads; one entry per CDR3 protein. The data show a few hundred thousand distinct CDR3 sequences, under 25% seen once. The specimen was naive CD8+ T cells from blood, with Jurkat cell RNA spiked in. Subset meaning: FACS-sorted CD8+CD4-CCR7+CD45RA+ naive T cells. These receptors all stem from a human donor in good health. Some libraries in this study had Jurkat cell RNA spiked in.

With respect to this clonotype: One end of the junction varies from germline; a read error may be responsible. The chain recombines TRBV12-3 or TRBV12-4 with TRBJ2-7; D is unclear. The CDR3 consists of 12 residues. CDR3 in amino acids: CASSRAPNERYF. In nucleotides, the CDR3 is TGTGCCAGCAGTCGGGCGCCCAACGAGCGGTACTTC.

In regard to this clonotype: A much more abundant neighbour one base away suggests this may be a read error. This chain connects TRBV7-9 to TRBJ2-5, with a tentative D call TRBD1 (5 bases). The germline gives CDR1 SEHNR, CDR2 FQNEAQ (reference sequence). The CDR3 length is 13 residues. CDR3 coding DNA: TGTGCCAGCGGCTTACAGGTCCAAGAGACCCAGTACTTC. Encoded protein: CASGLQVQETQYF.

The chain joins TRBV20-1 to TRBJ2-1; D perhaps matches TRBD2 (5 bases). The V and J ends lost 2 bases and 2 bases respectively, with 16 bases between them. Germline assignment: CDR1 DFQATT and CDR2 SNEGSKA (reference sequence). This CDR3 region has 16 residues. The DNA of the CDR3 is TGCAGTGCTAGAAACGGGGTCTTTGCGGCCTACAATGAGCAGTTCTTC. As protein: CSARNGVFAAYNEQFF.

Note on this clonotype: Possible read error: a much larger clone is one base away. This rearrangement joins TRBV4-2 to TRBJ2-1; D is unresolved. Germline lookup yields CDR1 LGHNA and CDR2 YNFKEQ. The germline V and J ends were trimmed by 0 bases and 12 bases, with 15 bases remaining between them. This CDR3 region has 14 residues. The CDR3: CASSQDTVSHGQFF. The CDR3 DNA follows: TGTGCCAGCAGCCAAGATACAGTTTCCCATGGGCAGTTCTTC.

The chain couples TRBV7-2 to TRBJ2-1, with D possibly being TRBD2 (5 bases). Germline CDR1 is SGHTA and CDR2 is FQGNSA. The CDR3 runs 15 residues. Trimming removed 5 bases from V and 2 bases from J, with 13 bases in between. CDR3: CASSATSPPYNEQFF. CDR3 coding DNA: TGTGCCAGCAGCGCCACTAGTCCCCCCTACAATGAGCAGTTCTTC.

This clonotype was found a few times. The chain combines TRBV19 with TRBJ2-3, with TRBD2 matching over 9 bases. J gave up 4 bases and V 7 bases, and 6 bases lay outside the gene matches. This CDR3 is built from 14 residues. Germline CDR1 and CDR2: LNHDA and SQIVND (reference sequence). The CDR3 DNA reads TGTGCCAGTAAAATCGGCGGGGGGGCAGATACGCAGTATTTT. Encoded protein: CASKIGGGADTQYF.

This clonotype was recorded a few times. The chain couples TRBV27 to TRBJ2-5, with 7 bases lining up with TRBD1. This CDR3 is built from 14 residues. Looked up from germline, CDR1 is MNHEY and CDR2 is SMNVEV (reference sequence). The V gene end was trimmed by 6 bases and the J gene end by 6 bases; junction bases not matched to a gene: 10. The CDR3 coding sequence is TGTGCCAGCAGCCCCGGACAGGTCGGACAGACCCAGTACTTC. Its protein is CASSPGQVGQTQYF.

With regard to this clonotype: Since a much larger clone is just one base distant, this may be a read error. The chain is built from TRBV7-2 and TRBJ2-3; 10 nucleotides line up with TRBD2. J gave up 1 base and V 5 bases, and 18 bases lay outside the gene matches. CDR3 size: 20 residues. Germline lookup yields CDR1 SGHTA and CDR2 FQGNSA. Written as DNA, the CDR3 is TGTGCCAGCAGCCTCACTAGCGGGGCCCATTTCCCCGGCGGCACAGATACGCAGTATTTT. It specifies CASSLTSGAHFPGGTDTQYF.

Comment on this clonotype: This may stem from a read error, because a much larger clone lies one nucleotide away. The J gene is TRBJ1-1, the V gene TRBV5-1; TRBD1 agrees at 8 bases. This CDR3 is built from 13 residues. The germline V gene encodes CDR1 SGHRS and CDR2 YFSETQ. CDR3 nucleotide sequence: TGCGCCGGCAGTCAGGGGGCCAACACTGAAGCTTTCTTT. Protein product: CAGSQGANTEAFF.